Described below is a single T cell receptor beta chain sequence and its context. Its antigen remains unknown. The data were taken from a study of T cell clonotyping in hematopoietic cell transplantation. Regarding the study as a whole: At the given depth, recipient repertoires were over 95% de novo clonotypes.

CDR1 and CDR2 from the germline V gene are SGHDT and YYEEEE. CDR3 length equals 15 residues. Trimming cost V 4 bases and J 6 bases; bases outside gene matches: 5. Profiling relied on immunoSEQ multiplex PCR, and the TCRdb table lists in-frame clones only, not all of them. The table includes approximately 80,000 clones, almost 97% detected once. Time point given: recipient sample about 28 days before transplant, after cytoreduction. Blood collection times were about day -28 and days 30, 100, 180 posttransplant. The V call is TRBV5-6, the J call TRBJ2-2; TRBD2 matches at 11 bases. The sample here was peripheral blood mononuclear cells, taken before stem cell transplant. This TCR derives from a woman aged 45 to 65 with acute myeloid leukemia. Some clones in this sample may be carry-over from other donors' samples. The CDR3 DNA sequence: TGTGCCAGCAGCAAACTAGCGGGGGACGCCGGGGAGCTGTTTTTT. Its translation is CASSKLAGDAGELFF.